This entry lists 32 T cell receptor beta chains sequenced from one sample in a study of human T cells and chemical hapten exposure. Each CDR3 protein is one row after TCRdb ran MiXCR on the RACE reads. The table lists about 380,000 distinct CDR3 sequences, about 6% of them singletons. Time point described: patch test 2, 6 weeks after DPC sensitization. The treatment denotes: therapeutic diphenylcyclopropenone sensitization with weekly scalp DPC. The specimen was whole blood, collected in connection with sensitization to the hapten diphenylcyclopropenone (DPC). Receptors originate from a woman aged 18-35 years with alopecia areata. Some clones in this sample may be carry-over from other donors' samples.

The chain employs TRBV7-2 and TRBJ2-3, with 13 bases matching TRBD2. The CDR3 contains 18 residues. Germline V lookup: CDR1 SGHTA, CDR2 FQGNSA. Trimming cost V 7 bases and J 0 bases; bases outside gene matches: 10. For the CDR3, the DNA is TGTGCCAGCACCCGGACTAGCGGGGGCCCAGTTAGCACAGATACGCAGTATTTT. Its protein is CASTRTSGGPVSTDTQYF.

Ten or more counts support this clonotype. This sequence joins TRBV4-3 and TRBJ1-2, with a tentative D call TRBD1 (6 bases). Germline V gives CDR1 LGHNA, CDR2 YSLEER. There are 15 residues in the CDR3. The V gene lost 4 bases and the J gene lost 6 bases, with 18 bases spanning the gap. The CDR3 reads CASSPYLQGHNGYTF. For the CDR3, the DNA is TGCGCCAGCAGCCCGTACTTACAGGGTCATAATGGCTACACCTTC.

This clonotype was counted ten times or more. Here the CDR3 reads CASSYKSYTF. CDR3 DNA: TGTGCCAGCAGCTATAAGAGCTACACCTTC. The chain employs TRBV2 and TRBJ1-2, with D unclear. This CDR3 spans 10 amino acids. CDR1 is SNHLY, CDR2 FYNNEI, per germline. Trimming stripped 6 bases from V and 9 bases from J, with 8 bases between.

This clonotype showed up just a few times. The CDR3: CSVCDREPYEQYF. The CDR3 region has the DNA TGCAGCGTTTGTGACAGGGAGCCCTACGAGCAGTACTTC. V is TRBV29-1 and J is TRBJ2-7, with 7 bases fitting TRBD1. This CDR3 is 13 amino acids long. CDR1 and CDR2 (germline): SQVTM, ANQGSEA. V shed 5 bases, J shed 2 bases, and the junction held 6 bases outside the gene matches.

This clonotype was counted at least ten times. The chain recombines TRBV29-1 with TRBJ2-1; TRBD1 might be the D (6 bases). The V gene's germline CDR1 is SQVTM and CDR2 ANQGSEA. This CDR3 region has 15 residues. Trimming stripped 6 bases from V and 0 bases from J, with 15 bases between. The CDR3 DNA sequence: TGCAGCGTACAGAAAACCAGGGGCTCCTACAATGAGCAGTTCTTC. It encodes CSVQKTRGSYNEQFF.

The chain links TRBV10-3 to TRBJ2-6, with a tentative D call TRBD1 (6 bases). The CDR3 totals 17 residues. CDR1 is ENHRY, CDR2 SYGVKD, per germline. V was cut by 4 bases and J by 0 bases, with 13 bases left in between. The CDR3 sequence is CAISGGWTASGANVLTF. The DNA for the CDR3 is TGTGCCATCAGTGGGGGGTGGACAGCCTCTGGGGCCAACGTCCTGACTTTC.

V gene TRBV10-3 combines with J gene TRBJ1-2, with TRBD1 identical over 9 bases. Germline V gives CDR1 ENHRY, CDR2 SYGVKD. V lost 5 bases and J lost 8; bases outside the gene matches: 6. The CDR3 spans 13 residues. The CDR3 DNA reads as TGTGCCATCAGTCCCGGGACAGGGAGCGGCTACACCTTC. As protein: CAISPGTGSGYTF.

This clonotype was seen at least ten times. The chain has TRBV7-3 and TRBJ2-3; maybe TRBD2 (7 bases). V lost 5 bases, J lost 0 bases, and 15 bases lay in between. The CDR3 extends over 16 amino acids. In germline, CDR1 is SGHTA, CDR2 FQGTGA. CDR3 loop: CASSLQRGASTDTQYF. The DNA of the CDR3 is TGTGCCAGCAGCCTCCAACGGGGGGCCAGCACAGATACGCAGTATTTT.

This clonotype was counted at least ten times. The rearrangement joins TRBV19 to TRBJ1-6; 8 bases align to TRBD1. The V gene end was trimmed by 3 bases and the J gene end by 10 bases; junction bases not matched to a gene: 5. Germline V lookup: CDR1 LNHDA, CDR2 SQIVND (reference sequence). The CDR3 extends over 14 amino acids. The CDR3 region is CASSIDRGSSPLHF. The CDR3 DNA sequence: TGTGCCAGTAGTATCGACAGGGGCAGCTCACCCCTCCACTTT.

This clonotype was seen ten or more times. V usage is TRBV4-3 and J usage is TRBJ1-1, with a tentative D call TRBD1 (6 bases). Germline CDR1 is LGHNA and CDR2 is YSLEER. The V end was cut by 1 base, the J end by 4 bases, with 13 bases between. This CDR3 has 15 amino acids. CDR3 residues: CASSQGRGGATEAFF. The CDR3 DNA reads TGCGCCAGCAGCCAAGGACGAGGGGGAGCCACTGAAGCTTTCTTT.

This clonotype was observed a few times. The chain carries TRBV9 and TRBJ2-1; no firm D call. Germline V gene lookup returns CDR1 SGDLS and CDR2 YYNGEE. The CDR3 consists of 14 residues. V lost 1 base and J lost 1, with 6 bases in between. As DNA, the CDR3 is TGTGCCAGCAGCGTACAGTTGTCCTACAATGAGCAGTTCTTC. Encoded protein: CASSVQLSYNEQFF. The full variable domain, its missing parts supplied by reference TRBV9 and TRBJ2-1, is DSGVTQTPKHLITATGQRVTLRCSPRSGDLSVYWYQQSLDQGLQFLIQYYNGEERAKGNILERFSAQQFPDLHSELNLSSLELGDSALYFCASSVQLSYNEQFFGPGTRLTVL.

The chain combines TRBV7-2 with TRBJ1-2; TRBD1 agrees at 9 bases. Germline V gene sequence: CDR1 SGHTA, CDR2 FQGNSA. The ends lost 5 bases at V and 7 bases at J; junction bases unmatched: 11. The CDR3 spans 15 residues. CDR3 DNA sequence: TGTGCCAGCAGCCCACCGGGACAGGGAGCAGCTGGCTACACCTTC. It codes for CASSPPGQGAAGYTF.

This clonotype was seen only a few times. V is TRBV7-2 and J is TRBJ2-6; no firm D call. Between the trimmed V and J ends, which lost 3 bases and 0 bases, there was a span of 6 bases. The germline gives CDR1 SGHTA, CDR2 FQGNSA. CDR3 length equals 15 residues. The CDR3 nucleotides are TGTGCCAGCAGCTTTGGGCCCTCTGGGGCCAACGTCCTGACTTTC. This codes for CASSFGPSGANVLTF.

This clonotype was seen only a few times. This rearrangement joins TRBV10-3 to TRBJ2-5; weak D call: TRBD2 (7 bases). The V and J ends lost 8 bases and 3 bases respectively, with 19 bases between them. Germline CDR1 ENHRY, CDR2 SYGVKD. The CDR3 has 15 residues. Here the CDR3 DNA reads TGTGCCATCGGAGGGACTATGGAGGGGGAAGAGACCCAGTACTTC. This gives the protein CAIGGTMEGEETQYF.

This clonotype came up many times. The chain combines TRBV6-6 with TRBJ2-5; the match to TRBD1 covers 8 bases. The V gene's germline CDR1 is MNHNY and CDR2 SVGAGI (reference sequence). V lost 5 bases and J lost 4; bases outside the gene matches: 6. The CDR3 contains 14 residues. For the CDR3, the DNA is TGTGCCAGCAGTAGGACAGGGTCGGGAGAGACCCAGTACTTC. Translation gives CASSRTGSGETQYF.

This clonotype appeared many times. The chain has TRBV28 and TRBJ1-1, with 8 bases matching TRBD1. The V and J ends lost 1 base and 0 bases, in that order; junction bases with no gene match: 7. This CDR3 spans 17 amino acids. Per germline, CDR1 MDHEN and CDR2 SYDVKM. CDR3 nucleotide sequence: TGTGCCAGCAGTTTATCCGACAGGGGACTCATGAACACTGAAGCTTTCTTT. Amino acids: CASSLSDRGLMNTEAFF.

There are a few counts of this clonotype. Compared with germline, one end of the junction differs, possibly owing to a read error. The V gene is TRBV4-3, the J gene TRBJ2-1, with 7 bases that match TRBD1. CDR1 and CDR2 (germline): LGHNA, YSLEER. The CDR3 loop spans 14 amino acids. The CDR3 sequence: CTSSQDVQGREQFF. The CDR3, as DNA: TGCACCAGCAGCCAAGATGTACAGGGGCGAGAGCAGTTCTTC.

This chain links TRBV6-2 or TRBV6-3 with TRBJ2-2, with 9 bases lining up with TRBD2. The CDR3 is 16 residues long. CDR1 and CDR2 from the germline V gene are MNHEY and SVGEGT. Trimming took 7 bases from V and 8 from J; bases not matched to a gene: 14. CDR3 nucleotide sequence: TGTGCCAGCAAGAGCGGGAGCGGGGGGCTGCTGGGGGAGCTGTTTTTT. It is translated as CASKSGSGGLLGELFF.

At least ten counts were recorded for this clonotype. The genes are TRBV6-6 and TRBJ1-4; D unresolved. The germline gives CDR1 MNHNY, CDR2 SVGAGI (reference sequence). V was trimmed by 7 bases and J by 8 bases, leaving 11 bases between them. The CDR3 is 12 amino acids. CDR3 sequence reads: CASNPPGEKLFF. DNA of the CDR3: TGTGCCAGCAATCCCCCTGGAGAAAAACTGTTTTTT.

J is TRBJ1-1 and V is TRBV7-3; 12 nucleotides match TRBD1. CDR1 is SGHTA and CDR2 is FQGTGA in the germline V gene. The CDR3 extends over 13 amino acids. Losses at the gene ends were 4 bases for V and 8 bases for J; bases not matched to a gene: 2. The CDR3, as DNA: TGTGCCAGCAGCTGGGGACAGGGGGCAGAAGCTTTCTTT. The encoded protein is CASSWGQGAEAFF.

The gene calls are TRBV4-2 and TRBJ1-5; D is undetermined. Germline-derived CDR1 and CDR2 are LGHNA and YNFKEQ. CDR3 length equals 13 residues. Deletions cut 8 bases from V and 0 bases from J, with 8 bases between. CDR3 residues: CASGVGSNQPQHF. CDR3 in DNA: TGTGCCAGCGGGGTGGGTAGCAATCAGCCCCAGCATTTT.

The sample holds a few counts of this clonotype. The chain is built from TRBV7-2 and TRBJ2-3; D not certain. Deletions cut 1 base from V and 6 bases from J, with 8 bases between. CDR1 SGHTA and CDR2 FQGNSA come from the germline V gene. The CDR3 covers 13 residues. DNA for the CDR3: TGTGCCAGCAGCTTAGTCTCTATGGATACGCAGTATTTT. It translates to CASSLVSMDTQYF. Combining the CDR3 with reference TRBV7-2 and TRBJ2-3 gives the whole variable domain GAGVSQSPSNKVTEKGKDVELRCDPISGHTALYWYRQSLGQGLEFLIYFQGNSAPDKSGLPSDRFSAERTGGSVSTLTIQRTQQEDSAVYLCASSLVSMDTQYFGPGTRLTVL.

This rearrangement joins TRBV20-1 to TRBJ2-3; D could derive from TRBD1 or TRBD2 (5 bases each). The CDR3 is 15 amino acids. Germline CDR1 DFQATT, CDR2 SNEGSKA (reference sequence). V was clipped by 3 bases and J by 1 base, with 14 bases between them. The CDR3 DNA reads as TGCAGTGCTAGGGGAGACAGTCCTCGCACAGATACGCAGTATTTT. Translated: CSARGDSPRTDTQYF.

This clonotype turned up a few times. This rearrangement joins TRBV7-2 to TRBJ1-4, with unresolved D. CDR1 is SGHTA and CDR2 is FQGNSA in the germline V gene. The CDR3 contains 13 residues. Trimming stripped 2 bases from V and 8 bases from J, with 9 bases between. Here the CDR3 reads CASSLSTGEKLFF. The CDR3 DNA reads TGTGCCAGCAGCTTATCTACGGGGGAAAAACTGTTTTTT. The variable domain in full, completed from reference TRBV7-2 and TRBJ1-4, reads GAGVSQSPSNKVTEKGKDVELRCDPISGHTALYWYRQSLGQGLEFLIYFQGNSAPDKSGLPSDRFSAERTGGSVSTLTIQRTQQEDSAVYLCASSLSTGEKLFFGSGTQLSVL.

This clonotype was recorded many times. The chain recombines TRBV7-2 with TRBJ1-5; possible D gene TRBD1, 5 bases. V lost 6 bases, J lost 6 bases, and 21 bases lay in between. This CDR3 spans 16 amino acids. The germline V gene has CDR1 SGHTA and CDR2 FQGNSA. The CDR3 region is CASSPMRSGQGQPQHF. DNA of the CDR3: TGTGCCAGCAGTCCGATGAGATCAGGGCAGGGTCAGCCCCAGCATTTT.

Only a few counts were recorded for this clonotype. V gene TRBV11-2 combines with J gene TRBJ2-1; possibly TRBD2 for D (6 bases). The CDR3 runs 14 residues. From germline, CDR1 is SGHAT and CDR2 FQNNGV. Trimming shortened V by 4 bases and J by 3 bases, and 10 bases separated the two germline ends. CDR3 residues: CASSSGTGYNEQFF. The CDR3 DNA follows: TGTGCCAGCAGCTCAGGGACTGGCTACAATGAGCAGTTCTTC. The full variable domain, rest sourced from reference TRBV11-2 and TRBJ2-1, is EAGVAQSPRYKIIEKRQSVAFWCNPISGHATLYWYQQILGQGPKLLIQFQNNGVVDDSQLPKDRFSAERLKGVDSTLKIQPAKLEDSAVYLCASSSGTGYNEQFFGPGTRLTVL.

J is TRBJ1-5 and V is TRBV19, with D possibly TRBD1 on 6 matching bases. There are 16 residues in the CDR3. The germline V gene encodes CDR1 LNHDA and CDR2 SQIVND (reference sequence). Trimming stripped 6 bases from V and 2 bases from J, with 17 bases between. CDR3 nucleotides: TGTGCCAGTAGGACAGGAGGGGATTGGGGCAATCAGCCCCAGCATTTT. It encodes CASRTGGDWGNQPQHF.

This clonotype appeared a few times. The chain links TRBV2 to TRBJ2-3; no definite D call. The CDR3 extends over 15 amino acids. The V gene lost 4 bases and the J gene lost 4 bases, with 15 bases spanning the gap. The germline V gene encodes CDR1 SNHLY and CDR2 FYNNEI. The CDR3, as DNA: TGTGCCAGCAGTGGGGCTCCCGTCGGGCCAGATACGCAGTATTTT. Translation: CASSGAPVGPDTQYF.

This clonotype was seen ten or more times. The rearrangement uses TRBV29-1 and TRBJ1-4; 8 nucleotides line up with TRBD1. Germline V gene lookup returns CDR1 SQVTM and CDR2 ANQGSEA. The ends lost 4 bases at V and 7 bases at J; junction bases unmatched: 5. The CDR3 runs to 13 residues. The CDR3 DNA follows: TGCAGCGTTGGAGGACAGGGAGGTGAAAAACTGTTTTTT. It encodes CSVGGQGGEKLFF.

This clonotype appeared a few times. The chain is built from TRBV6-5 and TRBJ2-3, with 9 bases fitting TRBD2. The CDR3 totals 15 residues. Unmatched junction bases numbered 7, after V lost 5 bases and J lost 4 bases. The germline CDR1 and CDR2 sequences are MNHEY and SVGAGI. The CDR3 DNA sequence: TGTGCCAGCAGTGCGGGCGGGGGGGCCCCAGATACGCAGTATTTT. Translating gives CASSAGGGAPDTQYF.

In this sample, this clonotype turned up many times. The CDR3 sequence: CASSLTGARDYGYTF. CDR3 coding DNA: TGTGCCAGCAGCTTAACAGGGGCGAGGGACTATGGCTACACCTTC. The chain links TRBV7-6 to TRBJ1-2; 7 bases align to TRBD1. With 2 bases clipped from V and 3 bases from J, the junction kept 6 bases outside the gene matches. CDR1 SGHVS and CDR2 FNYEAQ come from the germline V gene. The CDR3 is 15 amino acids.

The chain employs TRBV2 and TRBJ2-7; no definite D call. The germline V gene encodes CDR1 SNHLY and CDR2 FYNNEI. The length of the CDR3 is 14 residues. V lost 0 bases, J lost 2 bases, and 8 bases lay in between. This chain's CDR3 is CASSEALPPYEQYF. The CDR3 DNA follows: TGTGCCAGCAGTGAAGCGCTTCCTCCCTACGAGCAGTACTTC.